These T cell receptor beta chains were read from a single sample in a study of metastatic and nonmetastatic thyroid tumors. TCRdb re-analyzed the PCR reads through MiXCR. The sample lists over 40,000 clones; 24% were seen once. Sequenced material: blood. These receptors originate from a male donor with papillary thyroid cancer or a benign thyroid nodule (not recorded which). Some clones in this sample may be carry-over from other donors' samples. Both conserved end residues are trimmed from each CDR3. D genes are given only for firm matches.

>TRBV18|.
ASSPTEDTQY
>TRBV28|.
ASSPRRASYEQY
>TRBV6-1|TRBD1
ASSRLRDRNEKLF
>TRBV24-1|.
ATSDSRMLNYGYT
>TRBV20-1|TRBD2
SASRLGGSSIHEQY
>TRBV6-1|.
ASRSQTGELF
>TRBV3-1|.
ASSRDAATNEKLF
>TRBV6-5|.
ASIYSGTNNEQF
>TRBV3-1|.
ASSQSPLFMAGFHGYT
>TRBV7-6|.
ASSLGGGMRYTEAF
>TRBV28|.
ASSVDPSFEQY
>TRBV7-8|.
ASSPYGNTEAF
>TRBV6-2/TRBV6-3|TRBD2
ASSYLAGAASYNEQF
>TRBV20-1|.
SARDPTTGNTGELF
>TRBV27|.
ASSLMAIPSGANVLT
>TRBV30|.
AWSRGNYGYT
>TRBV5-1|.
ASSLPGIEGDNQETQY
>TRBV18|.
ASSPQSDTGNTIY
>TRBV6-1|.
ASSLEERAKLF
>TRBV11-3|TRBD1
ASSLRDRGYNEQF
>TRBV6-2/TRBV6-3|.
ASTYSPYMF
>TRBV19|TRBD2
ASRPRPGTRVYEQY
>TRBV30|.
AWSPEVYEQY
>TRBV6-1|.
ASSEMPFSGPPYEQY
>TRBV6-2/TRBV6-3|TRBD1
ASSHRDREIYSNQPQH
>TRBV20-1|.
SARAGEGSPEQF
>TRBV3-1|.
ASSQGPGWGVNTGELF
>TRBV10-3|.
ATGATYEQY
>TRBV27|TRBD1
ASSLTGTGVSGANVLT
>TRBV6-2/TRBV6-3|.
ASSYPTGAPFEQY
>TRBV5-1|.
ASSLAGGGNEQY
>TRBV6-2/TRBV6-3|TRBD2
ASSYGTSTSYEQY
>TRBV5-8|TRBD1
ASSLFDRAGKLF
>TRBV11-1|.
ASSSGVTKSTDTQY
>TRBV19|.
ASSEATDQPQH
>TRBV3-1|.
ASSSPGGADYGYT
>TRBV7-7|TRBD2
ASSQAGAGDTQY
>TRBV12-3/TRBV12-4|.
ATRDRDRAKNIQY
>TRBV10-3|TRBD2
AISDPGLADTQY
>TRBV6-1|TRBD2
ASSEPGTSGRNEQY
>TRBV29-1|.
SVFQGNQETQY
>TRBV18|.
ASSPPGHNQPQH
>TRBV27|.
ATRRDTSYEQY
>TRBV14|.
ASSPWRGSNYEQY
>TRBV20-1|.
SARPGLASYEQY
>TRBV6-2/TRBV6-3|.
ASSYPGPINEQF
>TRBV30|.
AWSVQEYTEAF
>TRBV20-1|.
SAGASAGADTQY
>TRBV6-1|.
ANTFGLHSTDTQY
>TRBV6-2/TRBV6-3|TRBD1
ASSYSSGDSLNYGYT
>TRBV20-1|TRBD2
SAIAHAASGRYEQY
>TRBV5-1|.
ASSFLGYGTDTQY
>TRBV5-1|TRBD1
ASSLGDRTSPYGYT
>TRBV20-1|TRBD2
SAGKAGVGETQY
>TRBV4-1|.
ASSQEGARFSYGYT
>TRBV5-6|TRBD2
ATTTGATSGGSTDTQY
>TRBV2|.
ARNKGDSGNTIY